Presented here are 6 T cell receptor beta chains from one specimen sequenced in a study of T cells in Graves' hyperthyroidism and ophthalmopathy. Amplification targeted TCR beta CDR3 regions from RNA transcripts. The primer set for the first-round RT-PCR of the TCR CDR3 was HTBI. TCRdb passed the multiplex PCR reads through MiXCR, listing each CDR3 protein once. The sample contains about 380,000 distinct CDR3 sequences, about 18% of which appear only once. The sample comprised blood. These receptors were obtained from a man younger than 30 with Graves' ophthalmopathy.

This clonotype has a count of ten or more. V is TRBV20-1 and J is TRBJ2-7, with TRBD2 as a possible D gene (6 bases). This CDR3 is built from 13 residues. V lost 6 bases to trimming and J lost 1 base, with 13 bases between them. CDR1 is DFQATT, CDR2 SNEGSKA, per germline (reference sequence). The CDR3 loop reads CSAHLAWSYEQYF. The DNA for the CDR3 is TGCAGTGCACACCTAGCGTGGTCCTACGAGCAGTACTTC.

This clonotype has ten or more counts. The chain joins TRBV9 to TRBJ1-1; D is unclear. Germline lookup yields CDR1 SGDLS and CDR2 YYNGEE. The CDR3 spans 15 residues. Trimming stripped 3 bases from V and 0 bases from J, with 12 bases between. The CDR3 nucleotides read TGTGCCAGCAGCGGTACCGGGTCCCTGAACACTGAAGCTTTCTTT. This encodes CASSGTGSLNTEAFF.

This clonotype was recorded many times. The chain employs TRBV9 and TRBJ2-1; D gene ambiguous. V was trimmed by 4 bases and J by 8 bases, leaving 13 bases between them. The CDR3 extends over 13 amino acids. CDR1 SGDLS and CDR2 YYNGEE come from the germline V gene. In nucleotides, the CDR3 is TGTGCCAGCAGCCCCCGGACGGGCCATGAGCAGTTCTTC. Protein sequence: CASSPRTGHEQFF.

This clonotype has a count of ten or more. This chain links TRBV4-1 with TRBJ2-7, with D perhaps given as TRBD1 or TRBD2 (6 bases each). With 4 bases removed from V and 2 bases from J, the gap between germline ends came to 15 bases. The length of the CDR3 is 15 residues. Germline V CDR1 and CDR2: MGHRA, YSYEKL. The CDR3 DNA sequence: TGCGCCAGCAGCCCGTCCGGCGGGACAACCTACGAGCAGTACTTC. Encoded protein: CASSPSGGTTYEQYF.

Concerning this clonotype itself: Compared with germline, one end of the junction differs, possibly owing to a read error. The chain is built from TRBV7-9 and TRBJ2-2; 8 bases are a match to TRBD2. Germline V gene data show CDR1 as SEHNR and CDR2 as FQNEAQ (reference sequence). CDR3 length equals 16 residues. In nucleotides, the CDR3 is TGTGCCGGCAGCCCCTTCGGGGGGGCGAACACCGGGGAGCTGTTTTTT. Its translation is CAGSPFGGANTGELFF. Complete variable domain (other parts from reference TRBV7-9 and TRBJ2-2): DTGVSQNPRHKITKRGQNVTFRCDPISEHNRLYWYRQTLGQGPEFLTYFQNEAQLEKSRLLSDRFSAERPKGSFSTLEIQRTEQGDSAMYLCAGSPFGGANTGELFFGEGSRLTVL.

This clonotype was counted ten times or more. V is TRBV25-1 and J is TRBJ2-1; TRBD2 matches 12 bases. V was pared by 4 bases and J by 5 bases, with 6 bases of the junction left unmatched. This CDR3 comprises 16 residues. Looked up from germline, CDR1 is MGHDK and CDR2 is SYGVNS. As DNA, the CDR3 is TGTGCCAGCAGTGTCTTGACTAGCGGGGGACACAATGAGCAGTTCTTC. Its protein is CASSVLTSGGHNEQFF.